This TCR beta chain was identified in a study of CD8 T cells in ankylosing spondylitis. Findings and limits, study-wide: Disease-linked clones reportedly showed significant enrichment in matched ankylosing spondylitis synovial fluid. For ankylosing spondylitis blood, a TCR beta motif of 8 or 9 highly homologous variants appeared characteristic. Earlier studies detected some motif variants in reactive arthritis synovial fluid and blood.

TCRdb passed the 5' RACE reads through MiXCR, listing each CDR3 protein once. The sample includes 69,000 or so distinct CDR3 sequences, approximately 5% of them seen just once. Trimming at V came to 1 base and at J to 3 bases, leaving 6 bases not matched to a gene. The CDR3 spans 15 residues. Germline V lookup: CDR1 SGDLS, CDR2 YYNGEE. This clonotype showed up many times. The antigen is undetermined. V is TRBV9 and J is TRBJ2-5; 7 bases fit TRBD1. This TCR was sampled from a male donor with ankylosing spondylitis or in good health (not recorded which). The material sequenced was blood, either unsorted or a sorted T cell fraction (not recorded which). The CDR3 here is CASSVRDSSKETQYF. The CDR3 nucleotides read TGTGCCAGCAGCGTAAGGGACAGTTCAAAAGAGACCCAGTACTTC. Drawing the rest from reference TRBV9 and TRBJ2-5, the complete variable domain is DSGVTQTPKHLITATGQRVTLRCSPRSGDLSVYWYQQSLDQGLQFLIQYYNGEERAKGNILERFSAQQFPDLHSELNLSSLELGDSALYFCASSVRDSSKETQYFGPGTRLLVL.